Following are 23 T cell receptor beta chains from one sample sequenced in a study of T-cell memory formation after mild COVID-19. TCRdb independently ran MiXCR on the 5' RACE reads; one entry per CDR3 protein. The data show about 130,000 distinct CDR3 sequences, 15% to 20% seen once. Specimen: PBMCs or a T cell subset sorted from them (not recorded which). The receptors derive from a man aged 18-30 years who had mild COVID-19 (a few samples of this study predate the infection). Cell type and time point are not known.

CDR3 loop: CASRRELGGNSNQPQHF. Written as DNA, the CDR3 is TGTGCCAGCAGGAGGGAGTTGGGGGGAAATAGCAATCAGCCCCAGCATTTT. The V gene is TRBV6-2 or TRBV6-3, the J gene TRBJ1-5, with D perhaps matching TRBD1 (5 bases). Germline CDR1 and CDR2: MNHEY and SVGEGT. This CDR3 contains 17 residues. Trimming left V 6 bases short and J 0 bases short, with 18 bases between.

In its sample, this clonotype was seen many times. The chain joins TRBV12-3 or TRBV12-4 to TRBJ2-2; 8 bases fit TRBD1. CDR3 size: 16 residues. Trimming removed 5 bases from V and 1 base from J; junction bases left unmatched: 6. The CDR3, as DNA: TGTGCCAGCAGTCCATGGGGACAGGTGAACACCGGGGAGCTGTTTTTT. It is translated as CASSPWGQVNTGELFF.

A few counts support this clonotype. This chain uses TRBV7-3 with TRBJ2-1; D is perhaps TRBD1 or TRBD2 (5 bases each). V was clipped by 5 bases and J by 9 bases, with 14 bases between them. The CDR3 spans 13 residues. CDR1 and CDR2 from the germline V gene are SGHTA and FQGTGA. Here the CDR3 DNA reads TGTGCCAGCAGCACGACGACAGAGGGTGAGCAGTTCTTC. Protein product: CASSTTTEGEQFF.

There are a few counts of this clonotype. The V and J genes are TRBV11-2 and TRBJ2-3; D not certain. Trimming pared 1 base from V and 6 bases from J, leaving 5 bases between. CDR3 length: 12 residues. Germline CDR1 and CDR2: SGHAT and FQNNGV. The CDR3 region is CASSLVSDTQYF. DNA for the CDR3: TGTGCCAGCAGCTTAGTTTCGGATACGCAGTATTTT. The whole variable domain, remainder taken from reference TRBV11-2 and TRBJ2-3, is EAGVAQSPRYKIIEKRQSVAFWCNPISGHATLYWYQQILGQGPKLLIQFQNNGVVDDSQLPKDRFSAERLKGVDSTLKIQPAKLEDSAVYLCASSLVSDTQYFGPGTRLTVL.

The rearrangement links TRBV5-1 to TRBJ1-4, with 8 nucleotides matching TRBD1. The CDR3 is 15 amino acids. Germline CDR1 SGHRS, CDR2 YFSETQ. J gave up 5 bases and V 0 bases, and 3 bases lay outside the gene matches. The CDR3 sequence: CASSLAGTGNEKLFF. The CDR3 nucleotides are TGCGCCAGCAGCTTGGCAGGGACAGGAAATGAAAAACTGTTTTTT.

The rearrangement joins TRBV7-2 to TRBJ2-1; D is possibly TRBD1 (6 bases). Germline lookup yields CDR1 SGHTA and CDR2 FQGNSA. With 5 bases removed from V and 0 bases from J, the gap between germline ends came to 14 bases. The CDR3 spans 16 residues. CDR3 in amino acids: CASSTYRASSYNEQFF. The CDR3 DNA is TGTGCCAGCAGCACCTACAGGGCGTCCTCCTACAATGAGCAGTTCTTC.

In its sample, this clonotype was seen a few times. V usage is TRBV19 and J usage is TRBJ1-2; the D gene is possibly TRBD1 (5 bases). This CDR3 has 13 residues. V lost 7 bases to trimming and J lost 3 bases, with 12 bases between them. Germline lookup yields CDR1 LNHDA and CDR2 SQIVND (reference sequence). The CDR3 loop is CASTWDGDYGYTF. Here the CDR3 DNA reads TGTGCCAGTACGTGGGACGGAGACTATGGCTACACCTTC.

J is TRBJ1-1 and V is TRBV5-1; D gene unclear. CDR1 is SGHRS and CDR2 is YFSETQ in the germline V gene. The CDR3 is 14 amino acids. Deletions cut 2 bases from V and 1 base from J, with 9 bases between. Written as DNA, the CDR3 is TGCGCCAGCAGCTTCGACTTGGGGAACACTGAAGCTTTCTTT. As protein: CASSFDLGNTEAFF.

This clonotype occurred a few times. The chain uses TRBV20-1 and TRBJ2-7; D is ambiguous. The CDR3 covers 13 residues. CDR1 and CDR2 (germline): DFQATT, SNEGSKA (reference sequence). The V end was cut by 7 bases, the J end by 0 bases, with 13 bases between. As DNA, the CDR3 is TGCAGTGGACGACACCCCAGCTCCTACGAGCAGTACGTC. The encoded protein is CSGRHPSSYEQYV.

V gene TRBV24-1 combines with J gene TRBJ2-3, with D perhaps TRBD1 (6 bases). The ends were cut back, 4 bases at V and 5 bases at J, with 15 bases in the middle. This CDR3 contains 15 residues. Germline CDR1 and CDR2: KGHDR and SFDVKD. The CDR3 region has the DNA TGTGCCACCAGTGACCAGGGGTCTGCTGGAGATACGCAGTATTTT. Amino acid sequence: CATSDQGSAGDTQYF.

V usage is TRBV5-5 and J usage is TRBJ1-1, with D unclear. Trimming stripped 5 bases from V and 1 base from J, with 12 bases between. Germline V gene data show CDR1 as SGHKS and CDR2 as YYEKEE (reference sequence). The CDR3 consists of 14 residues. The CDR3 sequence is CASRPTWENTEAFF. CDR3 nucleotide sequence: TGTGCCAGCAGACCAACTTGGGAGAACACTGAAGCTTTCTTT. The full variable domain, rest sourced from reference TRBV5-5 and TRBJ1-1, is DAGVTQSPTHLIKTRGQQVTLRCSPISGHKSVSWYQQVLGQGPQFIFQYYEKEERGRGNFPDRFSARQFPNYSSELNVNALLLGDSALYLCASRPTWENTEAFFGQGTRLTVV.

J is TRBJ2-3 and V is TRBV6-5; D is perhaps TRBD2 (7 bases). The CDR3 extends over 15 amino acids. CDR1 and CDR2 (germline): MNHEY, SVGAGI. V lost 6 bases, J lost 4 bases, and 17 bases lay in between. CDR3 region: CASRGLGGAADTQYF. CDR3 sequence (DNA): TGTGCCAGCAGGGGACTGGGGGGGGCCGCAGATACGCAGTATTTT.

The chain combines TRBV4-1 with TRBJ2-2; 7 bases are shared with TRBD2. V gave up 0 bases and J gave up 5 bases; unmatched junction bases: 6. This CDR3 has 16 amino acids. From germline, CDR1 is MGHRA and CDR2 YSYEKL. The CDR3 DNA sequence: TGCGCCAGCAGCCAAGAACGGGGGGAGGCGACCGGGGAGCTGTTTTTT. The encoded protein is CASSQERGEATGELFF.

V and J are TRBV10-2 and TRBJ2-3, with 9 bases identical to TRBD1. Germline V gene data show CDR1 as WSHSY and CDR2 as SAAADI. The CDR3 totals 13 residues. With V trimmed by 7 bases and J by 4 bases, 3 bases remained unmatched. CDR3 DNA sequence: TGCGCCAGCAACGGACAGGGGCCAGATACGCAGTATTTT. It encodes CASNGQGPDTQYF.

This rearrangement joins TRBV7-2 to TRBJ1-4, with D possibly being TRBD1 (5 bases). The CDR3 is 13 residues long. V shed 3 bases and J shed 15 bases, with 17 bases lying between them. Looked up from germline, CDR1 is SGHTA and CDR2 is FQGNSA. The CDR3 spells CASSFNPTGRLFF. For the CDR3, the DNA is TGTGCCAGCAGCTTTAACCCGACGGGACGTTTGTTTTTT.

The chain is built from TRBV5-1 and TRBJ1-2; D ambiguous. The CDR3 length is 12 residues. Between the trimmed V and J ends, which lost 4 bases and 0 bases, there was a span of 4 bases. Germline lookup yields CDR1 SGHRS and CDR2 YFSETQ. CDR3 coding DNA: TGCGCCAGCAGCGAAGCTAACTATGGCTACACCTTC. This translates into CASSEANYGYTF.

This clonotype was seen a few times. V gene TRBV9 combines with J gene TRBJ2-1, with 7 bases identical to TRBD2. V was pared by 6 bases and J by 0 bases, with 9 bases of the junction left unmatched. The CDR3 consists of 16 residues. Germline loops: CDR1 SGDLS, CDR2 YYNGEE. The CDR3 reads CASTPGGGVSYNEQFF. The CDR3 nucleotides read TGTGCCAGCACCCCTGGGGGGGGGGTCTCCTACAATGAGCAGTTCTTC.

This clonotype was detected ten times or more. The chain has TRBV12-3 or TRBV12-4 and TRBJ2-2, with TRBD1 identical over 7 bases. This CDR3 contains 15 residues. The V and J ends lost 5 bases and 5 bases, in that order; junction bases with no gene match: 8. The CDR3 coding sequence is TGTGCCAGCAGTCCTGAGACAGGGCGGACCGGGGAGCTGTTTTTT. The encoded protein is CASSPETGRTGELFF.

This clonotype was counted ten times or more. V is TRBV12-3 or TRBV12-4 and J is TRBJ2-5, with D possibly matching TRBD2 (5 bases). Trimming removed 6 bases from V and 5 bases from J, with 16 bases in between. The CDR3 is 14 residues long. CDR3 DNA sequence: TGTGCCAGCAGACACACTATACGAGGGGAGACCCAGTACTTC. Translating it yields CASRHTIRGETQYF.

With respect to this clonotype: At one of its ends the junction is not consistent with the germline gene, which may arise from a read error. V is TRBV12-3 or TRBV12-4 and J is TRBJ1-5; D uncertain. The CDR3 loop spans 16 amino acids. The CDR3 region is CASGFGPLYSNQPQHF. In nucleotides, the CDR3 is TGTGCCAGCGGTTTTGGACCGCTGTATAGCAATCAGCCCCAGCATTTT.

This clonotype was seen at least ten times. CDR3 coding DNA: TGTGCCAGCAGCGTTCAGGGGAACTCTGGGGCCAACGTCCTGACTTTC. Protein product: CASSVQGNSGANVLTF. The rearrangement links TRBV7-8 to TRBJ2-6; D perhaps matches TRBD1 (6 bases). This CDR3 spans 16 amino acids. Trimming left V 5 bases short and J 0 bases short, with 11 bases between. Germline loops: CDR1 SGHVS, CDR2 FQNEAQ. Full variable domain (rest looked up from reference TRBV7-8 and TRBJ2-6): GAGVSQSPRYKVAKRGQDVALRCDPISGHVSLFWYQQALGQGPEFLTYFQNEAQLDKSGLPSDRFFAERPEGSVSTLKIQRTQQEDSAVYLCASSVQGNSGANVLTFGAGSRLTVL.

The chain uses TRBV7-9 and TRBJ1-5; D unresolved. The germline V gene has CDR1 SEHNR and CDR2 FQNEAQ (reference sequence). Trimming left V 3 bases short and J 0 bases short, with 15 bases between. The CDR3 covers 17 residues. Here the CDR3 reads CASSFSPPGYSNQPQHF. CDR3 DNA: TGTGCCAGCAGCTTTTCCCCCCCCGGGTATAGCAATCAGCCCCAGCATTTT.

The genes are TRBV7-9 and TRBJ1-2, with D uncertain. CDR3 length equals 13 residues. Germline assignment: CDR1 SEHNR and CDR2 FQNEAQ (reference sequence). Between the trimmed V and J ends, which lost 3 bases and 6 bases, there was a span of 11 bases. The DNA of the CDR3 is TGTGCCAGCAGCTTGAGAGGGTCCCATGGCTACACCTTC. This gives the protein CASSLRGSHGYTF.